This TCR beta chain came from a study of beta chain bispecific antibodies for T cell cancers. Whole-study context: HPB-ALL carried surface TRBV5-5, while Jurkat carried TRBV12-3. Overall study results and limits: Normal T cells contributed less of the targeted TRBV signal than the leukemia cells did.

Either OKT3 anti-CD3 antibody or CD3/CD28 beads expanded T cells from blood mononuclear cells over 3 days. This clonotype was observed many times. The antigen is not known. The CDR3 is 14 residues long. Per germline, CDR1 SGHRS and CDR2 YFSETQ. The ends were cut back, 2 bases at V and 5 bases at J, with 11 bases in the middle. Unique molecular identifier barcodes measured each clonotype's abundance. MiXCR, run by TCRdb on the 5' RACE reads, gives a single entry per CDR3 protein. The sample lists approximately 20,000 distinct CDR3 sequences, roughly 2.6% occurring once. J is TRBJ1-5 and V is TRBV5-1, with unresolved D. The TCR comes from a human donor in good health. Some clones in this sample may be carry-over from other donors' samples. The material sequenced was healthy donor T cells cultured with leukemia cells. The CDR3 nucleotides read TGCGCCAGCAGCTTATTGGCGGGAGATCAGCCCCAGCATTTT. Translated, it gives CASSLLAGDQPQHF.